Listed below are T cell receptor beta chains from one sample, sequenced in a study of patients and donors after allogeneic stem cell transplantation. MiXCR, run by TCRdb on the RT-PCR reads, gives a single entry per CDR3 protein. The sample includes 900,000 to 1,000,000 distinct CDR3 sequences, roughly 18% of them seen just once. Sequenced: blood, either unsorted or a sorted T cell fraction (not recorded which). Every receptor here comes from a human donor who was either an allogeneic HSCT recipient or a stem cell or donor lymphocyte infusion donor (not recorded which). It is not recorded whose cells these are; they may come from a transplant donor. Both conserved end residues are part of each CDR3. Fields, in order: clone size, J gene, D gene, V gene, CDR3 protein, CDR3 DNA. The D gene is left open where the match is weak. Expanded clones get a size class; other rows say once, few or many, or leave the size out.

>NA|TRBJ1-5|TRBD1|TRBV2
CASSAQGGWGEDF
TGTGCCAGCAGCGCACAGGGGGGGTGGGGTGAGGATTTT
>few|TRBJ2-4|TRBD1|TRBV20-1
CSVLGQGQNIQYF
TGCAGTGTTCTGGGACAGGGCCAAAACATTCAGTACTTC
>many|TRBJ2-3|TRBD1|TRBV12-3/TRBV12-4
CASSLGDRSTDTQYF
TGTGCCAGCAGTTTAGGGGACAGGTCCACAGATACGCAGTATTTT
>NA|TRBJ2-5|NA|TRBV12-3/TRBV12-4
CASSFGQPGMETQYF
TGTGCCAGCAGTTTCGGACAGCCAGGGATGGAGACCCAGTACTTC
>NA|TRBJ1-3|NA|TRBV20-1
CSATRVSGNTIYF
TGCAGTGCTACCAGGGTATCTGGAAACACCATATATTTT
>NA|TRBJ1-1|TRBD1|TRBV19
CASRVRTGVSF
TGTGCCAGTAGGGTGCGGACAGGGGTAAGCTTT
>many|TRBJ1-5|NA|TRBV12-3/TRBV12-4
CASGGAYSNQPQHF
TGTGCCAGCGGTGGGGCGTATAGCAATCAGCCCCAGCATTTT
>NA|TRBJ1-1|NA|TRBV12-3/TRBV12-4
CASSDNRFDTVKAFF
TGTGCCAGCAGCGATAACCGCTTCGACACGGTGAAGGCTTTCTTT
>NA|TRBJ2-7|NA|TRBV25-1
CASSDPGRGHYEQYF
TGTGCCAGCAGTGACCCGGGAAGGGGTCACTACGAGCAGTACTTC
>NA|TRBJ2-2|NA|TRBV4-3
CASSHSAAGATGELFF
TGCGCCAGCAGCCACTCGGCGGCAGGGGCAACCGGGGAGCTGTTTTTT
>few|TRBJ2-2|NA|TRBV20-1
CSARDSQGVFGELFF
TGCAGTGCTAGAGATAGCCAGGGTGTGTTCGGGGAGCTGTTTTTT
>NA|TRBJ2-1|TRBD2|TRBV7-7
CASSMGLAASYNEQFF
TGTGCCAGCAGCATGGGACTAGCGGCCTCCTACAATGAGCAGTTCTTC
>once|TRBJ2-1|TRBD2|TRBV9
CASSTIAGGRNEQFF
TGTGCCAGCAGCACGATAGCGGGGGGGCGCAATGAGCAGTTCTTC
>NA|TRBJ1-5|NA|TRBV2
CASSRDTGGGSNQPQHF
TGTGCCAGCAGCCGGGACACCGGAGGGGGAAGCAATCAGCCCCAGCATTTT
>NA|TRBJ2-3|NA|TRBV5-1
CASSSGGQRTSTDTQYF
TGCGCCAGCAGCTCGGGTGGGCAGAGGACTAGCACAGATACGCAGTATTTT
>NA|TRBJ1-5|NA|TRBV6-1
CASSKLNRELNQPQHF
TGTGCCAGCAGCAAGCTTAACCGGGAGCTCAATCAGCCCCAGCATTTT
>many|TRBJ2-7|TRBD1|TRBV5-1
CASSSTGGPYEQYF
TGCGCCAGCAGTTCGACAGGGGGTCCCTACGAGCAGTACTTC
>few|TRBJ2-7|TRBD2|TRBV6-2/TRBV6-3
CASSLPLRGGSEQYF
TGTGCCAGCAGCCTACCTTTGCGGGGGGGATCGGAGCAGTACTTC
>NA|TRBJ2-1|TRBD1|TRBV6-2/TRBV6-3
CASSYSRGLKGHEQFF
TGTGCCAGCAGTTACTCGAGGGGGCTCAAAGGCCATGAGCAGTTCTTC
>few|TRBJ2-7|TRBD2|TRBV12-3/TRBV12-4
CASSSLAGSLNEQYF
TGTGCCAGCAGTTCTCTAGCGGGGAGTTTGAACGAGCAGTACTTC
>few|TRBJ1-1|NA|TRBV9
CASSVGDATEAFF
TGTGCCAGCAGCGTAGGGGACGCGACTGAAGCTTTCTTT
>few|TRBJ2-1|TRBD1|TRBV11-3
CASRRTGVNEQFF
TGTGCCAGCAGACGGACAGGGGTTAATGAGCAGTTCTTC
>NA|TRBJ1-4|NA|TRBV27
CASSSDSGGKLFF
TGTGCCAGCAGTTCCGACTCAGGAGGAAAACTGTTTTTT
>few|TRBJ2-3|NA|TRBV4-3
CASSQEGADTQYF
TGCGCCAGCAGCCAAGAAGGCGCAGATACGCAGTATTTT
>few|TRBJ1-2|NA|TRBV2
CASSETSGTIYGYTF
TGTGCCAGCAGCGAAACATCCGGGACGATCTATGGCTACACCTTC
>few|TRBJ2-7|NA|TRBV6-5
CASSFGEEQYF
TGTGCCAGCAGTTTTGGTGAGGAGCAGTACTTC